A selection of T cell receptor beta chains follows, all from one sample in a study of blood T cell repertoires in COVID-19. Only in-frame clones appear in the TCRdb table, and some are missing; sequencing was by immunoSEQ multiplex PCR. The sample records tens of thousands of clones, just under 90% being singletons. The specimen sequenced was peripheral blood. These TCRs come from a woman aged 55-69 years with COVID-19, enrolled during active disease. Each CDR3 is given with its conserved first and last residue.

v_call	j_call	cdr3_aa
TRBV29-1	TRBJ2-1	CSVGPGTNYNEQFF
TRBV10-2	TRBJ2-7	CASRIRREAPGVSFDEQYF
TRBV27	TRBJ1-5	CASSQGRALQPQHF
TRBV6-5	TRBJ1-3	CATSTGLSSGNTIYF
TRBV10-3	TRBJ1-2	CAISQGAGYGYTF
TRBV5-1	TRBJ1-1	CASRDSSNTEAFF
TRBV7-6	TRBJ1-4	CASSFPQGSTNEKLFF
TRBV30	TRBJ1-5	CAWSTRGPQPQHF
TRBV11-3	TRBJ1-3	CASSPGPGQSSGNTIYF
TRBV18	TRBJ1-5	CASSRSGQGIQPQHF
TRBV11-2	TRBJ2-1	CASSFKTGPNEQFF
TRBV6-5	TRBJ1-4	CASSYSNREGGEKLFF
TRBV28	TRBJ1-3	CASEEDGSSGNTIYF
TRBV20-1	TRBJ1-1	CSASLRLSSTEAFF
TRBV28	TRBJ1-1	CASPGHSNTEAFF
TRBV5-4	TRBJ2-7	CASSFSSGPTYEQYF
TRBV19	TRBJ1-1	CASSIRTGAFF
TRBV27	TRBJ2-7	CASSFHRETYEQYF
TRBV4-1	TRBJ2-7	CASSQTWTSGTYEQYF
TRBV19	TRBJ1-5	CASSRSGKPNQPQHF
TRBV2	TRBJ2-1	CASSENRVVWQFF
TRBV9	TRBJ2-2	CASSPRSGAGGGGGELFF
TRBV4-2	TRBJ2-1	CASSRREGPSYEQFF
TRBV5-1	TRBJ2-7	CASSPGGQGEQYF
TRBV7-6	TRBJ1-3	CASSRQGQDGNTIYF
TRBV6-5	TRBJ2-1	CASYRTGSYNEQFF
TRBV11-3	TRBJ1-1	CASSLDLGGLNTEAFF
TRBV6-5	TRBJ1-5	CASSPSSNQPQHF
TRBV29-1	TRBJ2-7	CSATSTGTVNYEQYF
TRBV3-1/TRBV3-2	TRBJ2-6	CASSLGTSGSGANVLTF
TRBV3-1/TRBV3-2	TRBJ1-5	CASSQDSGGFQPQHF
TRBV27	TRBJ1-1	CASSRTRRGEAFF
TRBV6-2/TRBV6-3	TRBJ1-1	CASSYGSRRTEAFF
TRBV7-8	TRBJ1-2	CASSLTDDYGYTF
TRBV6-1	TRBJ2-1	CASSELAGSYNEQFF
TRBV6-1	TRBJ2-3	CASCEAGAFVLGDTQYF
TRBV28	TRBJ2-7	CASAGSGRKEQYF
TRBV1	TRBJ1-5	CTSRRYRDRKSSRNQPQHF
TRBV2	TRBJ2-1	CASSAGLERAQFF
TRBV30	TRBJ1-5	CAWNRDRQNQPQHF
TRBV24-1	TRBJ2-5	CATSDPRTSAQETQYF
TRBV4-1	TRBJ2-7	CASSRPGTSYEQYF
TRBV6-5	TRBJ2-7	CASSYPGGGNYEQYF
TRBV27	TRBJ1-1	CASSFGGLRTEAFF
TRBV5-1	TRBJ2-1	CASSLAGGVNNNEQFF
TRBV9	TRBJ2-7	CASSPPIQTRDTYYEQYF
TRBV6-1	TRBJ2-7	CASSDLAGGLEQYF
TRBV20-1	TRBJ2-7	CSASRSGAGLTYEQYF
TRBV19	TRBJ1-4	CASRHRDYATNEKLFF